The 23 T cell receptor beta chains listed next were all sequenced from one sample in a study of blood T cell repertoires in COVID-19. Clones were sequenced by immunoSEQ multiplex PCR, and TCRdb holds only the in-frame ones, with some missing. The sample comprises about 200,000 clones, 75% to 95% of which are singletons, and roughly 0.56% rests with the top ten. The sequenced sample consisted of peripheral blood. These receptors were obtained from a man in his forties or fifties with acute or convalescent COVID-19.

V usage is TRBV24-1 and J usage is TRBJ2-2; 7 nucleotides agree with TRBD2. The CDR3 extends over 14 amino acids. Germline V gene sequence: CDR1 KGHDR, CDR2 SFDVKD. V shed 5 bases, J shed 2 bases, and the junction held 1 base outside the gene matches. The chain's CDR3 is CATSAAGNTGELFF. The CDR3 nucleotides are TGTGCCACCAGTGCAGCGGGAAACACCGGGGAGCTGTTTTTT.

The V call is TRBV30, the J call TRBJ1-5; TRBD1 matches 8 bases. Germline CDR1 GTSNPN, CDR2 SVGIG (reference sequence). With V trimmed by 0 bases and J by 5 bases, 0 bases remained unmatched. This CDR3 is 13 amino acids long. The CDR3 DNA is TGTGCCTGGAGTGTACAGGGGGATCAGCCCCAGCATTTT. It codes for CAWSVQGDQPQHF.

This clone was observed a few times. This chain uses TRBV11-2 with TRBJ2-5, with TRBD2 matching 8 bases. The CDR3 runs to 15 residues. Per germline, CDR1 SGHAT and CDR2 FQNNGV. The J segment lost 7 bases and the V segment lost 1 base, leaving 8 bases of the junction unmatched. The CDR3 here is CASSLVPAGDRTQYF. CDR3 nucleotides: TGTGCCAGCAGCTTAGTTCCAGCGGGAGATCGGACCCAGTACTTC.

The chain employs TRBV10-2 and TRBJ2-1; 15 bases map to TRBD2. Germline values: CDR1 WSHSY, CDR2 SAAADI. The V segment lost 5 bases and the J segment 7 bases; nucleotides outside the gene matches: 3. The CDR3 runs to 15 residues. CDR3: CASSYGTSGRNEQFF. CDR3 DNA sequence: TGCGCCAGCAGTTACGGGACTAGCGGGAGGAATGAGCAGTTCTTC.

The chain employs TRBV27 and TRBJ2-1; weak D call: TRBD1 (6 bases). The CDR3 totals 16 residues. V lost 6 bases and J lost 8, with 23 bases in between. Germline V CDR1 and CDR2: MNHEY, SMNVEV (reference sequence). The CDR3 here is CASSPPGTMKIDEQFF. The DNA of the CDR3 is TGTGCCAGCAGCCCCCCCGGGACAATGAAAATCGATGAGCAGTTCTTC.

V gene TRBV24-1 combines with J gene TRBJ2-7; D may be TRBD1 (6 bases). Germline values: CDR1 KGHDR, CDR2 SFDVKD. Deletions cut 2 bases from V and 4 bases from J, with 14 bases between. CDR3 length: 15 amino acids. The CDR3 coding sequence is TGTGCCACCAGTGATTCCGTTGGAACAGGGTACGAGCAGTACTTC. It encodes CATSDSVGTGYEQYF.

The chain recombines TRBV28 with TRBJ1-1; D not resolved. The V end was cut by 6 bases, the J end by 3 bases, with 17 bases between. The CDR3 is made up of 15 amino acids. Germline V gene lookup returns CDR1 MDHEN and CDR2 SYDVKM. The CDR3 DNA is TGTGCCAGCAGCTCCGGTGGAGCGCCGGACACTGAAGCTTTCTTT. Its protein is CASSSGGAPDTEAFF.

In its sample, this clone was seen a few times. The chain has TRBV7-9 and TRBJ2-1, with D unresolved. Trimming pared 4 bases from V and 8 bases from J, leaving 12 bases between. CDR3 size: 13 residues. CDR1 and CDR2 from the germline V gene are SEHNR and FQNEAQ (reference sequence). The CDR3 nucleotides read TGTGCCAGCAGCTACATTGAACCAGATGAGCAGTTCTTC. It yields the protein CASSYIEPDEQFF.

The rearrangement links TRBV5-1 to TRBJ1-2; 9 nucleotides line up with TRBD1. This CDR3 comprises 15 residues. Germline CDR1 is SGHRS and CDR2 is YFSETQ. The V and J ends lost 4 bases and 3 bases, in that order; junction bases with no gene match: 7. CDR3 nucleotide sequence: TGCGCCAGCAGCCCCCTGGGACAGGGACACTATGGCTACACCTTC. Its translation is CASSPLGQGHYGYTF.

V and J are TRBV27 and TRBJ2-1, with TRBD2 as a possible D gene (5 bases). V shed 3 bases and J shed 4 bases, with 10 bases lying between them. The germline gives CDR1 MNHEY, CDR2 SMNVEV (reference sequence). This CDR3 is 14 amino acids long. CDR3 in amino acids: CASSFFRTYNEQFF. The CDR3 nucleotides read TGTGCCAGCAGTTTTTTTAGGACTTACAATGAGCAGTTCTTC.

The genes are TRBV15 and TRBJ2-1; the match to TRBD2 covers 10 bases. The CDR3 is 16 amino acids. Germline CDR1 is LNHNV and CDR2 is YYDKDF (reference sequence). V lost 1 base, J lost 1 base, and 1 base stayed unmatched. CDR3 sequence reads: CATSRASGGSYNEQFF. The DNA for the CDR3 is TGTGCCACCAGCAGAGCTAGCGGGGGTTCCTACAATGAGCAGTTCTTC.

This chain's CDR3 is CSETPQVCNQPQHF. DNA for the CDR3: TGCAGCGAGACCCCGCAGGTTTGCAATCAGCCCCAGCATTTT. V gene TRBV29-1 combines with J gene TRBJ1-5; D is undetermined. The CDR3 totals 14 residues. With 7 bases removed from V and 2 bases from J, the gap between germline ends came to 15 bases. The germline CDR1 and CDR2 sequences are SQVTM and ANQGSEA.

This clone was detected once. The genes are TRBV13 and TRBJ2-3, with 8 bases matching TRBD2. The CDR3 totals 14 residues. V dropped 2 bases and J dropped 5; count of bases not matched to a gene: 3. Per germline, CDR1 PRHDT and CDR2 FYEKMQ (reference sequence). The CDR3 DNA reads TGTGCCAGCAGCTTAATGCTAGCGGGAGATACGCAGTATTTT. Translation: CASSLMLAGDTQYF.

The genes are TRBV7-2 and TRBJ2-4; 12 bases fit TRBD2. The CDR3 totals 19 residues. Trimming removed 1 base from V and 3 bases from J; junction bases left unmatched: 10. The germline V gene encodes CDR1 SGHTA and CDR2 FQGNSA. In DNA, the CDR3 is TGTGCCAGCAGCTTAGTTCCTAGCGGGAGGGAGTGGGGCAAAAACATTCAGTACTTC. It codes for CASSLVPSGREWGKNIQYF.

The genes are TRBV3-1 (or the pseudogene TRBV3-2) and TRBJ2-1; 7 bases are a match to TRBD2. The V gene end was trimmed by 3 bases and the J gene end by 2 bases; junction bases not matched to a gene: 7. In germline, CDR1 is LGHDT, CDR2 YNNKEL (reference sequence). The CDR3 has 16 amino acids. The CDR3, as DNA: TGTGCCAGCAGCCAGGGGGGAGGGCCCCCCTACAATGAGCAGTTCTTC. Protein: CASSQGGGPPYNEQFF.

The chain's CDR3 is CASSILRDRNQPQHF. The CDR3 bases are TGTGCCAGTAGTATCCTGCGGGACCGCAATCAGCCCCAGCATTTT. The chain carries TRBV19 and TRBJ1-5, with D perhaps matching TRBD1 (5 bases). The CDR3 is 15 residues long. The germline gives CDR1 LNHDA, CDR2 SQIVND (reference sequence). V was pared by 3 bases and J by 2 bases, with 11 bases between.

The chain links TRBV7-2 to TRBJ1-2; 8 bases are a match to TRBD1. This CDR3 is 13 amino acids long. Germline CDR1 and CDR2: SGHTA and FQGNSA. Unmatched junction bases numbered 5, after V lost 5 bases and J lost 6 bases. The CDR3 sequence is CASSLTGAHGYTF. The CDR3 nucleotides are TGTGCCAGCAGCCTGACAGGGGCCCATGGCTACACCTTC.

This chain uses TRBV5-1 with TRBJ2-6, with D uncertain. Trimming took off 4 bases at V and 5 bases at J, with 13 bases between the two ends. This CDR3 is built from 15 residues. CDR1 is SGHRS, CDR2 YFSETQ, per germline. CDR3 in amino acids: CASSDGAGRANVLTF. Written as DNA, the CDR3 is TGCGCCAGCAGCGATGGTGCAGGTCGGGCCAACGTCCTGACTTTC.

The rearrangement uses TRBV7-2 and TRBJ2-7, with TRBD2 matching over 15 bases. The J segment lost 7 bases and the V segment lost 3 bases, leaving 1 base of the junction unmatched. The CDR3 is 14 amino acids. CDR1 is SGHTA and CDR2 is FQGNSA in the germline V gene. In DNA form, the CDR3 reads TGTGCCAGCAGCTTTGGACTAGCGGGGGGGGAGCAGTACGTC. This codes for CASSFGLAGGEQYV.

The rearrangement joins TRBV18 to TRBJ1-4; 9 bases are shared with TRBD1. The CDR3 loop spans 13 amino acids. CDR1 is KGHSH and CDR2 is LQKENI in the germline V gene. With V trimmed by 6 bases and J by 10 bases, 6 bases remained unmatched. In DNA form, the CDR3 reads TGTGCCAGCTCCCAGAGGGACAGGGCAAAACTGTTTTTT. Translated: CASSQRDRAKLFF.

This chain connects TRBV7-2 to TRBJ1-2, with unresolved D. Trimming shortened V by 1 base and J by 6 bases, and 6 bases separated the two germline ends. This CDR3 is built from 12 residues. The germline gives CDR1 SGHTA, CDR2 FQGNSA. CDR3 nucleotide sequence: TGTGCCAGCAGCTTAGGAGTGGATGGCTACACCTTC. As protein: CASSLGVDGYTF.

The chain joins TRBV19 to TRBJ2-5; D unclear. The germline CDR1 and CDR2 sequences are LNHDA and SQIVND (reference sequence). The V end lost 0 bases, the J end lost 3 bases, and 5 bases lay between the germline ends. The CDR3 runs to 13 residues. Written as DNA, the CDR3 is TGTGCCAGTAGTATAGATCCGGAAGAGACCCAGTACTTC. This gives the protein CASSIDPEETQYF.

The chain links TRBV21-1 to TRBJ1-1; the listed D gene, TRBD1, was not tested against the DNA. TRBV21-1 is a pseudogene segment. The CDR3 has 17 amino acids. CDR3 protein: CASSKNKGQGKVAEAFF. The CDR3 DNA follows: TGTGCCAGCAGCAAAAACAAGGGACAGGGAAAGGTAGCTGAAGCTTTCTTT.